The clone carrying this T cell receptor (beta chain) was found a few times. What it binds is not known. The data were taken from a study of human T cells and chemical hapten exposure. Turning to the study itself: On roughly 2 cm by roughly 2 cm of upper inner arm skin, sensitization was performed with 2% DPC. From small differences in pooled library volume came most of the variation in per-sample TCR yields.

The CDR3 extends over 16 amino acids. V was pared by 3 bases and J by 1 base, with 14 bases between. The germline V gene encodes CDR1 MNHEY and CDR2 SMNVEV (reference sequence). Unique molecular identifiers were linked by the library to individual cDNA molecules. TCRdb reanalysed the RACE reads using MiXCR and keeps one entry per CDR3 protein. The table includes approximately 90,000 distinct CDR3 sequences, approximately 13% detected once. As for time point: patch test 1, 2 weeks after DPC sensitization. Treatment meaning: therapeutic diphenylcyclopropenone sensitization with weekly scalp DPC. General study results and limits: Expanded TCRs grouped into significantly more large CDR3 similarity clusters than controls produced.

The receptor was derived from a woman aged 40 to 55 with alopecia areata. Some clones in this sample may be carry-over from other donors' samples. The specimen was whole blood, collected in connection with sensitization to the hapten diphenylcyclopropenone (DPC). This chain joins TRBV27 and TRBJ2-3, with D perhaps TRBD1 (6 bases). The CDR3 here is CASSFFPDRGTDTQYF. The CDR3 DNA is TGTGCCAGCAGTTTTTTTCCGGACAGAGGCACAGATACGCAGTATTTT.